A selection of T cell receptor beta chains follows, all from one sample in a study of cytomegalovirus exposure and HLA in healthy donors. Profiling relied on immunoSEQ multiplex PCR, and the TCRdb table lists in-frame clones only, not all of them. The table lists 60,000 to 85,000 clones. Sequencing input: PBMCs. Receptors originate from a man between 45 and 60 years old in good health and CMV-seropositive. Each CDR3 is given with its conserved first and last residue. D genes are given only for firm matches.

d_call: TRBD1
j_call: TRBJ1-1
v_call: TRBV27
cdr3_nt: TGTGCCAGCAGCCACGGACAGGGAATAACTGAAGCTTTCTTT
cdr3_aa: CASSHGQGITEAFF

d_call: NA
j_call: TRBJ2-4
v_call: TRBV5-1
cdr3_nt: TGCGCCAGCAGCTCCTCAGGGGCCCAAAACATTCAGTACTTC
cdr3_aa: CASSSSGAQNIQYF

d_call: NA
j_call: TRBJ1-5
v_call: TRBV6-1
cdr3_nt: TGTGCCAGCAGTGTCTACAGGGTTGCCGAAACCTTTAATAGCAATCAGCCCCAGCATTTT
cdr3_aa: CASSVYRVAETFNSNQPQHF

d_call: NA
j_call: TRBJ2-3
v_call: TRBV19
cdr3_nt: TGTGCCACAAGGAGGGGGGGAGATACGCAGTATTTT
cdr3_aa: CATRRGGDTQYF

d_call: TRBD1
j_call: TRBJ1-6
v_call: TRBV6-5
cdr3_nt: TGTGCCGGCAGTTTAACCTCCGGGACAGGGGATTCACCCCTCCACTTT
cdr3_aa: CAGSLTSGTGDSPLHF

d_call: TRBD2
j_call: TRBJ2-3
v_call: TRBV19
cdr3_nt: TGTGCCAGTAGTTTACTAGCGGGGCCCCCAGCAGATACGCAGTATTTT
cdr3_aa: CASSLLAGPPADTQYF

d_call: TRBD1
j_call: TRBJ1-2
v_call: TRBV5-4
cdr3_nt: TGTGCCAGCAGCCCAGGACAGGCCTCTAACTATGGCTACACCTTC
cdr3_aa: CASSPGQASNYGYTF

d_call: NA
j_call: TRBJ1-1
v_call: TRBV5-1
cdr3_nt: TGCGCCAGCAGCGTGGGGATGACGGGGGGGGATGAAGCTTTCTTT
cdr3_aa: CASSVGMTGGDEAFF

d_call: NA
j_call: TRBJ2-5
v_call: TRBV4-1
cdr3_nt: TGCGCCAGCAGCCGAGGGGGAGAGACCCAGTACTTC
cdr3_aa: CASSRGGETQYF

d_call: NA
j_call: TRBJ1-2
v_call: TRBV6-1
cdr3_nt: TGTGCCAGCAGTGAACTAGGCGGTAACTATGGCTACACCTTC
cdr3_aa: CASSELGGNYGYTF

d_call: NA
j_call: TRBJ2-2
v_call: TRBV5-6
cdr3_nt: TGTGCCAGCAGCTTGGACCCAAAGCGGGGGGAGCTGTTTTTT
cdr3_aa: CASSLDPKRGELFF

d_call: NA
j_call: TRBJ2-1
v_call: TRBV6-5
cdr3_nt: TGTGCCAGCAGTTACAGCACCTACAATGAGCAGTTCTTC
cdr3_aa: CASSYSTYNEQFF

d_call: TRBD1
j_call: TRBJ1-4
v_call: TRBV6-1
cdr3_nt: TGTGCCAGCAGTGAAGAAGCCGGGACAGGGACCGCTGCGGGAAAACTGTTTTTT
cdr3_aa: CASSEEAGTGTAAGKLFF

d_call: NA
j_call: TRBJ2-7
v_call: TRBV27
cdr3_nt: TGTGCCAGCAGCCCCACCGGGTATTCCTACGAGCAGTACTTC
cdr3_aa: CASSPTGYSYEQYF

d_call: NA
j_call: TRBJ1-1
v_call: TRBV7-2
cdr3_nt: TGTGCCAGCAGCTACCGGAGGGCCCTGAACACTGAAGCTTTCTTT
cdr3_aa: CASSYRRALNTEAFF

d_call: NA
j_call: TRBJ2-5
v_call: TRBV11-2
cdr3_nt: TGTGCCAGCAGCTTAGACAGGGGAGCGGGGGAGACCCAGTACTTC
cdr3_aa: CASSLDRGAGETQYF

d_call: TRBD1
j_call: TRBJ2-5
v_call: TRBV5-1
cdr3_nt: TGCGCCAGCAGTCCCGTGGGACAGGGGCAAGAGACCCAGTACTTC
cdr3_aa: CASSPVGQGQETQYF

d_call: NA
j_call: TRBJ1-5
v_call: TRBV10-3
cdr3_nt: TGTGCCACCCTCGGGGAGGGTAGAGGAAGTCGGCAGCCCCAGCATTTT
cdr3_aa: CATLGEGRGSRQPQHF

d_call: TRBD2
j_call: TRBJ2-1
v_call: TRBV5-1
cdr3_nt: TGCGCCAGCAGCTTCGGGGGGGGCCTCAATGAGCAGTTCTTC
cdr3_aa: CASSFGGGLNEQFF

d_call: NA
j_call: TRBJ2-1
v_call: TRBV7-9
cdr3_nt: TGTGCCAGCAGCCTGATCGGGGTCTCAGTCTACAATGAGCAGTTCTTC
cdr3_aa: CASSLIGVSVYNEQFF

d_call: NA
j_call: TRBJ2-7
v_call: TRBV6-5
cdr3_nt: TGTGCCAGCAGTCTTTCGCACAGGAGCTCCTACGAGCAGTACTTC
cdr3_aa: CASSLSHRSSYEQYF

d_call: TRBD1
j_call: TRBJ1-2
v_call: TRBV5-1
cdr3_nt: TGCGCCAGCAGCTTTCGGGACAGGGACGATGGCTACACCTTC
cdr3_aa: CASSFRDRDDGYTF

d_call: NA
j_call: TRBJ1-4
v_call: TRBV7-9
cdr3_nt: TGTGCCAGCAGCCCTAGGGGCTATGAAAAACTGTTTTTT
cdr3_aa: CASSPRGYEKLFF

d_call: TRBD1
j_call: TRBJ1-6
v_call: TRBV5-1
cdr3_nt: TGCGCCAGCAGCTTGGGCGACAGGGGAAACTCACCCCTCCACTTT
cdr3_aa: CASSLGDRGNSPLHF

d_call: TRBD1
j_call: TRBJ1-1
v_call: TRBV7-9
cdr3_nt: TGTGCCAGCAGCCTACGGGATGGGACAGGGGGGTCGGTGGCTGAAGCTTTCTTT
cdr3_aa: CASSLRDGTGGSVAEAFF

d_call: TRBD1
j_call: TRBJ1-2
v_call: TRBV7-3
cdr3_nt: TGTGCCAGCAGCTTAAGCCCCAGGGGGGACTATGGCTACACCTTC
cdr3_aa: CASSLSPRGDYGYTF

d_call: TRBD2
j_call: TRBJ2-7
v_call: TRBV5-1
cdr3_nt: TGCGCCAGCAGCTCTGAGGGCGGGAGATGGGACGAGCAGTACTTC
cdr3_aa: CASSSEGGRWDEQYF

d_call: TRBD1
j_call: TRBJ1-1
v_call: TRBV5-1
cdr3_nt: TGCGCCAGCAGCTCCAGGGACAGGGCTACTGAAGCTTTCTTT
cdr3_aa: CASSSRDRATEAFF

d_call: NA
j_call: TRBJ2-5
v_call: TRBV30
cdr3_nt: TGTGCCTGGGCGCGCCGACAGGAGACCCAGTACTTC
cdr3_aa: CAWARRQETQYF

d_call: NA
j_call: TRBJ1-1
v_call: TRBV5-1
cdr3_nt: TGCGCCAGCAGCTTGGGGACAGACACTGAAGCTTTCTTT
cdr3_aa: CASSLGTDTEAFF

d_call: NA
j_call: TRBJ1-2
v_call: TRBV28
cdr3_nt: TGTGCCAGCAGTCCGGGAACAACGTATGGCTACACCTTC
cdr3_aa: CASSPGTTYGYTF

d_call: NA
j_call: TRBJ1-5
v_call: TRBV5-1
cdr3_nt: TGCGCCAGCAGCTTACTACCGGTAAGGTACAGCAATCAGCCCCAGCATTTT
cdr3_aa: CASSLLPVRYSNQPQHF

d_call: TRBD1
j_call: TRBJ2-5
v_call: TRBV5-1
cdr3_nt: TGCGCCAGCAGCCAAGGGGACAGCCAAGAGACCCAGTACTTC
cdr3_aa: CASSQGDSQETQYF

d_call: NA
j_call: TRBJ1-5
v_call: TRBV1
cdr3_nt: TGCACCAGCAGCCAGGGCGAAGTTAGCAATCAGCCCCAGCATTTT
cdr3_aa: CTSSQGEVSNQPQHF

d_call: TRBD2
j_call: TRBJ2-1
v_call: TRBV6-1
cdr3_nt: TGTGCCAGCAAGATTAGCGGGGGCGGGGGTGAGCAGTTCTTC
cdr3_aa: CASKISGGGGEQFF

d_call: TRBD2
j_call: TRBJ2-7
v_call: TRBV4-1
cdr3_nt: TGCGCCAGCAGCTATGGACTAGCGGGAGTTGAAGAGCAGTACTTC
cdr3_aa: CASSYGLAGVEEQYF

d_call: TRBD1
j_call: TRBJ1-1
v_call: TRBV6-5
cdr3_nt: TGTGCCAGCAGGAAGACAGGGGGCAGAGCTTTCTTT
cdr3_aa: CASRKTGGRAFF

d_call: TRBD1
j_call: TRBJ1-1
v_call: TRBV19
cdr3_nt: TGTGCCAGTAGTACGGGACAGGGGAGGACTGAAGCTTTCTTT
cdr3_aa: CASSTGQGRTEAFF

d_call: NA
j_call: TRBJ1-1
v_call: TRBV9
cdr3_nt: TGTGCCAGCAGCGTAGAACCCCGGGACACTGAAGCTTTCTTT
cdr3_aa: CASSVEPRDTEAFF

d_call: TRBD1
j_call: TRBJ1-3
v_call: TRBV18
cdr3_nt: TGTGCCAGCTCACCTGACAGGGAAAGCGGAAACACCATATATTTT
cdr3_aa: CASSPDRESGNTIYF

d_call: NA
j_call: TRBJ1-1
v_call: TRBV19
cdr3_nt: TGTGCCAGTAGTATGGGGCGTCGAACTGAAGCTTTCTTT
cdr3_aa: CASSMGRRTEAFF

d_call: TRBD1
j_call: TRBJ1-4
v_call: TRBV9
cdr3_nt: TGTGCCAGCAGCCCCCTCCCGACCGGGACAGGGGGTGAAAAACTGTTTTTT
cdr3_aa: CASSPLPTGTGGEKLFF

d_call: NA
j_call: TRBJ1-6
v_call: TRBV6-5
cdr3_nt: TGTGCCAGCAGCCTTACCCTAGATTCACCCCTCCACTTT
cdr3_aa: CASSLTLDSPLHF

d_call: TRBD2
j_call: TRBJ2-1
v_call: TRBV7-9
cdr3_nt: TGTGCCAGCAGCTTAGGACTAGCAGGGAATGAGCAGTTCTTC
cdr3_aa: CASSLGLAGNEQFF

d_call: NA
j_call: TRBJ2-7
v_call: TRBV7-9
cdr3_nt: TGTGCCAGCAGCTTGAGCTCCTACGAGCAGTACTTC
cdr3_aa: CASSLSSYEQYF

d_call: TRBD1
j_call: TRBJ2-7
v_call: TRBV4-1
cdr3_nt: TGCGCCAGCAGCCAAGTCGAGACAGGGTCCTACGAGCAGTACTTC
cdr3_aa: CASSQVETGSYEQYF

d_call: TRBD1
j_call: TRBJ2-3
v_call: TRBV18
cdr3_nt: TGTGCCAGCTCACCCTCGGGACAGGGGGCCATAGATACGCAGTATTTT
cdr3_aa: CASSPSGQGAIDTQYF

d_call: TRBD2
j_call: TRBJ2-3
v_call: TRBV4-1
cdr3_nt: TGCGCCAGCAACCTCCTAGCGGGGGGCGGAGATACGCAGTATTTT
cdr3_aa: CASNLLAGGGDTQYF